This T cell receptor (beta chain) was recorded in a study of cytomegalovirus exposure and HLA in healthy donors. J was trimmed by 5 bases and V by 0 bases; bases with no gene match: 8. The CDR3 length is 16 residues. Germline V gene lookup returns CDR1 SGHRS and CDR2 YFSETQ. Researchers ran the PCR with 60 Vbeta and 13 Jbeta primers. Sequenced by immunoSEQ multiplex PCR; TCRdb stores in-frame clones only, minus some. Of some 130,000 clones listed, around 80% were seen once; the top ten hold approximately 4.8%. The chain joins TRBV5-1 to TRBJ2-7; 10 bases are shared with TRBD2. The sample taken for sequencing was PBMCs. This receptor was obtained from a man aged 25 to 40 in good health. CDR3 amino acids: CASSLDSTSGNHEQYF. The CDR3 DNA sequence: TGCGCCAGCAGCTTGGACTCTACTAGCGGGAACCACGAGCAGTACTTC.